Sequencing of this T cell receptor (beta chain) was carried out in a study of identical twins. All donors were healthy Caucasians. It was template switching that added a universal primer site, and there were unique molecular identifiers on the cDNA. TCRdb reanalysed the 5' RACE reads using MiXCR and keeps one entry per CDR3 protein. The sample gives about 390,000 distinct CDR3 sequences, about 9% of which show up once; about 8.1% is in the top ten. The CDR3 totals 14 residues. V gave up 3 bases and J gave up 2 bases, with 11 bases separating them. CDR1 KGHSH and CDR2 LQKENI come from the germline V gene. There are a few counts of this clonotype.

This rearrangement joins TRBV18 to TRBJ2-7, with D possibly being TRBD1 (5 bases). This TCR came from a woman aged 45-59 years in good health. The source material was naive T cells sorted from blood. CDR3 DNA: TGTGCCAGCTCACCGGGGCGCGGAGCCTACGAGCAGTACTTC. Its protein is CASSPGRGAYEQYF.